Given below is one T cell receptor beta chain in context. Its target is unknown. The PCR had 60 Vbeta and 13 Jbeta primers. TCRdb's table, derived via immunoSEQ multiplex PCR, lists solely in-frame clones and lacks some. The table includes around 30,000 clones, 44% detected once. The CDR3 is made up of 14 amino acids. The junction had 4 bases not matched to a gene; V was cut back by 1 base and J by 6 bases. Germline loops: CDR1 KGHSH, CDR2 LQKENI. These data originate in a study of cytomegalovirus exposure and HLA in healthy donors. Findings and caveats of the study: Some public TCRs appeared in many individuals, while most sequences were rare. Sequencing had likely introduced a cluster of highly shared sequence variants as an artifact.

Input material: PBMCs. The source is a woman between 50 and 59 years old in good health and CMV-seronegative. The chain couples TRBV18 to TRBJ2-3; 7 nucleotides match TRBD1. CDR3 nucleotides: TGTGCCAGCTCACCACGAATCAGGGGGGATACGCAGTATTTT. Encoded protein: CASSPRIRGDTQYF.